The T cell receptor beta chain under discussion was sequenced for a study of cytomegalovirus exposure and HLA in healthy donors (dated by TCRdb to about 2017). At the level of the whole study: An earlier analysis of around 600 of the donors reported approximately 300 Gb of sequence data and some 120 million unique TCR beta sequences from 150 million to 200 million T cells. An early release that covered several hundred HLA-typed donors contained about 300 gigabases of sequencing data and 70 million to 100 million unique TCR sequences. Of the 398 genotyped donors, roughly 80% fell in the genetic ancestry cluster associated with self-reported Caucasian donors. The aim of the study was to test whether cataloging public T cell receptors could identify signatures of past pathogen exposure. Using immunosequencing, the study profiled T cell repertoires from some 670 subjects and related those repertoires to cytomegalovirus serostatus. Besides the first cohort of 550 to 750 subjects, a separate validation cohort made up of over 95 different subjects was used. The study combined high-throughput TCR immunosequencing, statistical association of individual TCRs with disease status, and machine learning to predict cytomegalovirus infection status. A later analysis re-examined previously published TCR beta repertoires from 610 or so donors and added high-resolution HLA genotyping to investigate patterns of TCR occurrence. The later analysis used no new phenotypic data to find candidate immune exposures, relying instead on TCR beta sequences and their occurrence across donors. An earlier analysis of about 620 of the donors applied high-throughput TCR beta sequencing to assess whether each TCR beta V gene segment acted as functional or pseudogenic. Donor age, sex, ethnicity and CMV serostatus were compiled alongside the repertoire data. A later genetic analysis took genome-wide SNP genotypes for about three fifths of the 666 donors and used that subset as a discovery cohort. Every repertoire in the discovery cohort had been generated on one and the same sequencing platform. HLA typing covered class I and class II loci at four-digit resolution. Typing coverage differed by locus: A, B, C, DRB1 and DQB1 were typed in roughly 629-630 donors, DQA1 in about 510, DPA1 in 600 to 610, and DPB1 in 400 to 490. Several DR-DQ haplotypes were handled as single units for association and clustering, since linkage in the cohort was strong. Among 398 genotyped donors of the cohort, an average of around 240,000 unique TCR beta nucleotide sequences were sequenced per donor, about a sixth of them non-productive.

The cohort consisted of 600 to 750 healthy bone marrow donors. At the time of sampling, every cohort member was nominally healthy, though immune exposures that went unrecorded were likely present. The donor was CMV seropositive and was included in the group of approximately 300 seropositive cohort members. Every donor gave a peripheral blood sample, and the peripheral blood mononuclear cells from that sample were used for TCR beta sequencing. Genomic DNA was extracted from the blood cell samples with the Qiagen DNeasy Blood Extraction Kit. The study at large found these results: According to a later analysis, TCR association rates differed among HLA loci, with DRB1 alleles showing the most associated TCRs and HLA-C alleles showing the fewest. In this cohort, only TCR beta chains were sequenced, and detectable features were limited by the absence of alpha or paired-chain data. Across donors, most TCR sequences were observed very rarely, whereas some public TCRs were present in many individuals. The authors suggested that the approach could potentially be generalized to other disease states and immunological phenotypes. A later analysis found that HLA-associated TCR beta chains were more clonally expanded and had lower generation probabilities than equally common non-associated chains. Because some donors lacked HLA typing at each locus, the association tests relied only on the typed subset. Some IMGT-functional V segments, including TRBV6-2 and TRBV6-3, could not be told apart with the 87-base-pair reads, so those segments were excluded. The earlier analysis of 587 of the donors excluded some 15 rarely observed V segments, including chromosome 9 orphons, because counts were too low. Specific HLA alleles were associated with 15,000 to 20,000 TCR beta sequences at a false discovery rate of 0.05 in a later analysis. In a later analysis, several top co-occurrence clusters were reported to appear linked to parvovirus B19, influenza, CMV and Epstein-Barr virus. According to a later genetic analysis, donors in an Asian-associated ancestry cluster had fewer N-insertions in productive TCRs than the roughly 670-donor mean. Assigning TCR associations to individual alleles was difficult when HLA alleles, especially DR and DQ, strongly co-occurred. Cytomegalovirus status was reported to be diagnosed by the classifier with high specificity and sensitivity in both the original and validation cohorts. The sequencing pipeline was judged likely to have produced a cluster of highly shared sequence variants as a technical artifact. A further reported finding was that TCR beta sequences accurately predicted the HLA-A and HLA-B alleles for most subjects in the first cohort. A total of about 180 TCR beta chains were listed by the study as associated with cytomegalovirus. In a later genetic analysis, a missense DCLRE1C variant was associated with V-gene and J-gene trimming of TCR beta chains, and the association was replicated in an independent cohort. In vitro tests confirmed that three of the cytomegalovirus-associated TCR beta chains recognize cytomegalovirus antigens. For the cohort, immune exposure information was limited to CMV serostatus. In an earlier analysis of 500 to 650 of the donors, most TCR beta V segments appeared in productive rearrangements about 87% or about 30% of the time, broadly matching IMGT annotations. Presence/absence analyses assumed roughly uniform sequencing depth across donors, an assumption that may not hold. A later analysis found that most CMV-associated TCR beta chains appeared HLA-restricted, with HLA associations seemingly driven largely by CMV exposure. Linkage disequilibrium might explain the correlated functional status among segregating V segments, but an unknown experimental factor could not be ruled out.

The sample holds one count of this clone. Its recognized antigen is unknown. Per-base qualities were not stored, and no clone one base away is much larger. From V the trimming removes 5 bases and from J it removes 4 bases, while the gene matches leave 6 bases of the junction unaccounted for. Spanning cysteine to phenylalanine, the CDR3 consists of 14 amino acids. Only the CDR3 DNA stays, 42 bases, in frame from base 1. CDR1 and CDR2, per the germline V gene, are MRHNA and SNTAGT. Libraries were constructed by the immunoSEQ multiplex PCR assay. For the multiplex PCR, a mixture combining 60 forward primers for TCR Vbeta segments and 13 reverse primers for TCR Jbeta segments was used. The CDR3 region of rearranged TCR beta genes was amplified from genomic DNA by a multiplex PCR assay. Amplified TCR beta libraries were sequenced as 87-base-pair reads on the Illumina HiSeq System. The paper's processing steps were these. A later analysis counted 75 million to 100 million unique TCR beta chains across the 650 to 700 repertoires, and around 9.9 million of these chains were shared by at least two donors. A nearest-neighbor algorithm error-corrected the raw reads and collapsed the reads into unique sequences, merging closely related sequences to remove PCR and sequencing errors. V, D and J gene segments were assigned by aligning CDR3 sequences to IMGT reference sequences. For a sequence to be retained, a match of at least six nucleotides to both a V gene segment and a J gene segment was required. A rearrangement was called productive if the CDR3 had no stop codons and remained in frame with V and J, and every other rearrangement was called non-productive. CDR3 was defined according to IMGT convention as the region running from the second conserved V-encoded cysteine to the conserved J-encoded phenylalanine. The earlier analysis of 587 of the donors excluded sequences that lacked an unambiguous match to a single V gene segment. In an earlier analysis of a few hundred of the donors, a V segment was called functional when productive rearrangements were above 56.7%, and segregating when the standard deviation between donors exceeded 5%. A statistical classification framework was developed to diagnose cytomegalovirus status using the catalog of TCR beta chain sequences. In a later analysis, V and J genes were assigned by comparing TCR nucleotide sequences against IMGT/GENE-DB human TR gene sequences. The TCRdist pipeline was used in a later analysis to assign CDR3 sequences and most-parsimonious VDJ recombination scenarios. A later analysis defined each TCR beta chain by its CDR3 amino acid sequence plus V-gene family, and excluded reads lacking a unique V-gene family. To address suspected cross-contamination and a sequencing artifact, a later analysis removed several hundred highly shared, low-generation-probability nucleotide sequences. A later analysis calculated a clonal expansion index for each public chain from normalized within-repertoire ranks of inferred template counts. In a later analysis, generation probabilities were computed using a VDJ recombination model fitted to out-of-frame rearrangements, and the results were checked against IGoR. In a later analysis, TCR-TCR, TCR-HLA and TCR-CMV co-occurrence was scored with hypergeometric tests, and a repertoire-size bias correction was applied to TCR pairs. A later analysis estimated false discovery rates by permuting HLA or CMV assignments 20 times. In a later analysis, co-occurring TCRs were grouped using DBSCAN, with TCRdist sequence similarity added in when clustering inside HLA-allele-positive subsets. Repertoires with fewer than 30,000 or more than 120,000 public chains were left out of co-occurrence clustering, as were about 5 repertoires with anomalous nucleotide sharing. The table comes from immuneACCESS by way of TCRdb, which keeps in-frame sequences with V and J called. Part of the clones is missing from these tables; in studies checked, under half for an unresolved V gene and the rest for unknown reasons. The V and J calls and the clone size are those of that table, but D and trimming were determined from the DNA. Counted in this sample were about 120,000 clones; more than 70% of them appeared once. The ten most abundant clones make up less than 3% of the sample.

This sequence was found in a woman aged 55-75 years in good health and CMV-seropositive. Sequenced material: PBMCs. The rearrangement joined TRBV6-4 to TRBJ2-3; 7 central bases correspond to TRBD1. The CDR3 has the sequence CASSQQGKSDTQYF. The sequenced DNA: TGTGCCAGCAGTCAACAGGGGAAATCAGATACGCAGTATTTT.